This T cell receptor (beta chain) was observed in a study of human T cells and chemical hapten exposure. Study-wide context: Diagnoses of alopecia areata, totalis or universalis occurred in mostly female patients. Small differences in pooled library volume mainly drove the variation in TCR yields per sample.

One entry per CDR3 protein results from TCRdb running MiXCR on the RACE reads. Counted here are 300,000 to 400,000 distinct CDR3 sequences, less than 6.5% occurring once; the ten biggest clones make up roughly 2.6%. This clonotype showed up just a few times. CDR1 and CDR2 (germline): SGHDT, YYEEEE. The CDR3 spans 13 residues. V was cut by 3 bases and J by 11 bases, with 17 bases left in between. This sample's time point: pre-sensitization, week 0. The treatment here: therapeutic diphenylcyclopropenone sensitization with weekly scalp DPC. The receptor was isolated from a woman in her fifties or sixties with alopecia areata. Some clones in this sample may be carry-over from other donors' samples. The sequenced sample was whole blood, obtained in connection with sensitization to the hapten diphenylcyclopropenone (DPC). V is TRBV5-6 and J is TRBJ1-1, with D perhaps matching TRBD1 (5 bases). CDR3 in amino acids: CASSWGPPSNAFF. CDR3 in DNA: TGTGCCAGCAGCTGGGGCCCCCCGAGTAATGCTTTCTTT.